This entry describes one T cell receptor beta chain. A junction end diverges from the germline sequence, so it may reflect a read error. The sample is drawn from a study of T cells in Graves' hyperthyroidism and ophthalmopathy. Patients between 18 and 65 years old had hyperthyroidism, newly diagnosed and lasting under 2 months. Patients were excluded because of uncontrolled infection, other autoimmune disease, pregnancy or lactation. Diagnoses were established using clinical symptoms, serum thyroxine and TRAb, thyroid ultrasound and orbital computed tomography. Germline V CDR1 and CDR2: ENHRY, SYGVKD. The length of the CDR3 is 16 residues. It was RNA transcripts that yielded the amplified TCR beta CDR3 regions. First-round RT-PCR with HTBI primers amplified the TCR CDR3 region. TCRdb independently ran MiXCR on the multiplex PCR reads; one entry per CDR3 protein. The sample lists some 800,000 distinct CDR3 sequences; about 38% were seen once.

Sequencing was done on a sample of blood. The clonotype comes from a man aged 18 to 30 with Graves' hyperthyroidism. The chain links TRBV10-3 to TRBJ2-6, with 8 bases identical to TRBD1. CDR3 residues: CASSQGASSGANVLTF. The CDR3 coding sequence is TGTGCCAGCAGTCAGGGGGCAAGCTCTGGGGCCAACGTCCTGACTTTC.